This T cell receptor (beta chain) emerged from a study of blood T cells in healthy people across ages. The authors ran a second PCR of 7 to 11 cycles using a sample-barcoded 5' primer and a J-beta primer mix. TCRdb ran MiXCR on the 5' RACE reads and lists one entry per CDR3 protein. This table has 1,500,000 or so distinct CDR3 sequences, about 42% appearing once. V trimming: 3 bases; J trimming: 2 bases; junction bases outside the gene matches: 7. The CDR3 has 15 amino acids. Germline values: CDR1 DFQATT, CDR2 SNEGSKA (reference sequence). This receptor was obtained from a woman aged 18-35 years in good health. Sequencing was done on a sample of blood. This chain uses TRBV20-1 with TRBJ2-7; 10 bases agree with TRBD1. Here the CDR3 reads CSASLGTGVPYEQYF. Written as DNA, the CDR3 is TGCAGTGCTAGTCTCGGGACAGGGGTTCCCTACGAGCAGTACTTC.